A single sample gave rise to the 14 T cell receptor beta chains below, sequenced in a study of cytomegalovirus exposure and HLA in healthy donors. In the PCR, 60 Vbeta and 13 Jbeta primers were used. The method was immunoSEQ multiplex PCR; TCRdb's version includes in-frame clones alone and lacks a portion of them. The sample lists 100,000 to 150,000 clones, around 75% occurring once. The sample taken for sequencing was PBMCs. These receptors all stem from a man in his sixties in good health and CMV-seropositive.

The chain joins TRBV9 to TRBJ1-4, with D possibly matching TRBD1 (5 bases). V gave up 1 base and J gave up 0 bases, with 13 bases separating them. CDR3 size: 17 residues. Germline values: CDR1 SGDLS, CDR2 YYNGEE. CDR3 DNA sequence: TGTGCCAGCAGCGTATCCGGGGGGTTGGCAACTAATGAAAAACTGTTTTTT. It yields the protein CASSVSGGLATNEKLFF.

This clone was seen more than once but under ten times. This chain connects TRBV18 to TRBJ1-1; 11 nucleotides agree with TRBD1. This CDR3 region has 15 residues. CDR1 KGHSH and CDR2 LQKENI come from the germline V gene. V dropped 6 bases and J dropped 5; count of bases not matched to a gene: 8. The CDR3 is CASSPGGQGGTEAFF. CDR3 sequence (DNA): TGTGCCAGCTCGCCGGGGGGACAGGGGGGAACTGAAGCTTTCTTT.

The CDR3 loop reads CASSYERWRTQYF. CDR3 nucleotide sequence: TGTGCCAGCAGTTACGAGCGGTGGAGGACCCAGTACTTC. V is TRBV6-5 and J is TRBJ2-5, with D maybe TRBD2 (5 bases). The CDR3 loop spans 13 amino acids. Germline V CDR1 and CDR2: MNHEY, SVGAGI. The V and J ends lost 2 bases and 7 bases respectively, with 11 bases between them.

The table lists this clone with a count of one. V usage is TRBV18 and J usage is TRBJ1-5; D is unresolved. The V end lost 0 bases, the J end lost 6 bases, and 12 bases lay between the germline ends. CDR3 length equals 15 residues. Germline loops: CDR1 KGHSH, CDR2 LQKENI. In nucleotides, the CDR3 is TGTGCCAGCTCACCACCGTCGGGGTCGGGTCAGCCCCAGCATTTT. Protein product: CASSPPSGSGQPQHF.

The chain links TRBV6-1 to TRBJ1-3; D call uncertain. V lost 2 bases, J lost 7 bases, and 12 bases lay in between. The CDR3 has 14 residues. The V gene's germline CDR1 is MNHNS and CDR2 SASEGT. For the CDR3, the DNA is TGTGCCAGCAGTGAAATCCCTTCCCGGAACACCATATATTTT. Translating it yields CASSEIPSRNTIYF.

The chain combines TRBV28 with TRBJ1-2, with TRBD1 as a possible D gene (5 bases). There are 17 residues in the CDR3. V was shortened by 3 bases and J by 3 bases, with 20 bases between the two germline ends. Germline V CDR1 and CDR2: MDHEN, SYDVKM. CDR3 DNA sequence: TGTGCCAGCAGTTTCCTTCAAGCCGAACAGGCCCACTATGGCTACACCTTC. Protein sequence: CASSFLQAEQAHYGYTF.

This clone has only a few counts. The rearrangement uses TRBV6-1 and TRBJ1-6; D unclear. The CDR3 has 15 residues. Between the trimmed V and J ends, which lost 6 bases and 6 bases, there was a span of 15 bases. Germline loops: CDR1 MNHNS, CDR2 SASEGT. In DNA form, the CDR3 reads TGTGCCAGCAGGGATGGATCTAGGATTAATTCACCCCTCCACTTT. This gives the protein CASRDGSRINSPLHF.

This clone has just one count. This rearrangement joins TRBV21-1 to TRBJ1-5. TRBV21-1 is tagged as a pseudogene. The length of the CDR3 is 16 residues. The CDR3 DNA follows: TGTGCCAGCACCCTGGGGGGGAAAGAGGTTTTGGAGCCCCAGCATTTT. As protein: CASTLGGKEVLEPQHF.

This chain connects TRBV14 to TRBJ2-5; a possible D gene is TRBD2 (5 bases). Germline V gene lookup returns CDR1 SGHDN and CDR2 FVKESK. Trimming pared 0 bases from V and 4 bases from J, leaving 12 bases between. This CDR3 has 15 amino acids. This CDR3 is CASSQEEEGRETQYF. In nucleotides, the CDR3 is TGTGCCAGCAGCCAAGAGGAAGAGGGCCGAGAGACCCAGTACTTC.

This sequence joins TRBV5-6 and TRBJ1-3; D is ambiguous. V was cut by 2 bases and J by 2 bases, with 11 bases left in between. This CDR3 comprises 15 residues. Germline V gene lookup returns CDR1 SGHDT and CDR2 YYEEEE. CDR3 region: CASSFGPSPGNTIYF. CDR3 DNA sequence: TGTGCCAGCAGCTTTGGCCCCTCCCCTGGAAACACCATATATTTT.

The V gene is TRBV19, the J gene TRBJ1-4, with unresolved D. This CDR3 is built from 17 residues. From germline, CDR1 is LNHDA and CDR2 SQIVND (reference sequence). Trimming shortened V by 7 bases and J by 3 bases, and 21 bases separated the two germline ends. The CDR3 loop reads CASNPSALRQPNEKLFF. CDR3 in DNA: TGTGCCAGTAACCCTTCCGCCCTTAGACAACCTAATGAAAAACTGTTTTTT.

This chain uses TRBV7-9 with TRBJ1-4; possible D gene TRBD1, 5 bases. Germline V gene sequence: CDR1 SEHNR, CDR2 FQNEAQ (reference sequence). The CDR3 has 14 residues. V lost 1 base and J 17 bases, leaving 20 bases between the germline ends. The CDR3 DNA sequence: TGTGCCAGCAGCTTAGTTGCGGGGCATCCAAATTGTTTTTTT. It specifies CASSLVAGHPNCFF.

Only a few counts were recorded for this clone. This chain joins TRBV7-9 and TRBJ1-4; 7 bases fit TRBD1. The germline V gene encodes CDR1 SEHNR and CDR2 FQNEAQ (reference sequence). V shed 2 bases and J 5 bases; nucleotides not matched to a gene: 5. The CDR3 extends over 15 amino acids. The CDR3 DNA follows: TGTGCCAGCAGCTTAATGACAGGGACGAATGAAAAACTGTTTTTT. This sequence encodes CASSLMTGTNEKLFF.

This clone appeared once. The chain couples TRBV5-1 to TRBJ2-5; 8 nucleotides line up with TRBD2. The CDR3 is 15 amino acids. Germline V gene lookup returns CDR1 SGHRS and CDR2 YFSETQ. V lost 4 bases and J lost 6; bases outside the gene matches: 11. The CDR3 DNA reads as TGCGCCAGCAGCCCGCGGGGGGCTAGTCGCCAGACCCAGTACTTC. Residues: CASSPRGASRQTQYF.